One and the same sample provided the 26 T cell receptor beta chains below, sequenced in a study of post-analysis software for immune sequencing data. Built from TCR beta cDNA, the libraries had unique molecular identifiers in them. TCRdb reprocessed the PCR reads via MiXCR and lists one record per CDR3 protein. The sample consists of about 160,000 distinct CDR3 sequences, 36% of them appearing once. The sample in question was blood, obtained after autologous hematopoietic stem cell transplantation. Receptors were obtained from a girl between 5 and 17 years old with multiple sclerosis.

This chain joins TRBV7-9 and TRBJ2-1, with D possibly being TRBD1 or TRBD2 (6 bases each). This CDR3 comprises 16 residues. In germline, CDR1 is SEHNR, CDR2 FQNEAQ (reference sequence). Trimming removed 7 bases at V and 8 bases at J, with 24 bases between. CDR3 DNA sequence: TGTGCCAGCACACCGATAAGGAGGGGGTTCTTGGATGAGCAGTTCTTC. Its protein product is CASTPIRRGFLDEQFF.

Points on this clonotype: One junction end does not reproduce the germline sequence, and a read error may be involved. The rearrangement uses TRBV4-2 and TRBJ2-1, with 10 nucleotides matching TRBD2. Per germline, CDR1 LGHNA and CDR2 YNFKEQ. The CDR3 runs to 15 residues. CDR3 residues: CACSLAGVGSDEQFF. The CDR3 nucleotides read TGTGCCTGCAGCCTAGCGGGAGTGGGCAGCGATGAGCAGTTCTTC.

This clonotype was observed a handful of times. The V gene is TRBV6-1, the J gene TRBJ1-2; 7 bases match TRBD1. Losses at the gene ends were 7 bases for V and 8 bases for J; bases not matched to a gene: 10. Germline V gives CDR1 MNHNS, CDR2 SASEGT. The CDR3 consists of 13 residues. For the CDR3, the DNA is TGTGCCAGCATCTTATCTACAGGGGCCGGCTACACCTTC. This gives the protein CASILSTGAGYTF.

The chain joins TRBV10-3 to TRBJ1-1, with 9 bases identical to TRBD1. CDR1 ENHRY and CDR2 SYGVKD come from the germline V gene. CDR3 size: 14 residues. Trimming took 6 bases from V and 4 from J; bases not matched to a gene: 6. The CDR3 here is CAISYRGQGTEAFF. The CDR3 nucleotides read TGTGCCATCAGCTACAGGGGGCAGGGCACTGAAGCTTTCTTT.

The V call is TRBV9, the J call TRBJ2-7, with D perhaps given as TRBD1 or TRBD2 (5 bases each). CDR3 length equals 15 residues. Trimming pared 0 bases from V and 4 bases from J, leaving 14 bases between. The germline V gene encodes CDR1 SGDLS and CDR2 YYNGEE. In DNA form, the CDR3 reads TGTGCCAGCAGCGTAGCCCAGGGAGAGCATTACGAGCAGTACTTC. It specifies CASSVAQGEHYEQYF.

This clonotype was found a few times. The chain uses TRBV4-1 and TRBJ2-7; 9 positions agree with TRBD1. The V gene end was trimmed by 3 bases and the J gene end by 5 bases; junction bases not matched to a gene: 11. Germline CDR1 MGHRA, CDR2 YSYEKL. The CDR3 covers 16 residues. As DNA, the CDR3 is TGCGCCAGCAGCCAGGGTCCCGGACAGGGGAACGACGAGCAGTACTTC. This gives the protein CASSQGPGQGNDEQYF.

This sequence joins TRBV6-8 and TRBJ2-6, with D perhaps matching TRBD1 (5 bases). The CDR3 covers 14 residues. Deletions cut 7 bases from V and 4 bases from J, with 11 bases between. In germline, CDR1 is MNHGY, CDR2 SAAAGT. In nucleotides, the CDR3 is TGTGCCAGCACCCAGGGCTCGGGGGCCAACGTCCTGACTTTC. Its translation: CASTQGSGANVLTF.

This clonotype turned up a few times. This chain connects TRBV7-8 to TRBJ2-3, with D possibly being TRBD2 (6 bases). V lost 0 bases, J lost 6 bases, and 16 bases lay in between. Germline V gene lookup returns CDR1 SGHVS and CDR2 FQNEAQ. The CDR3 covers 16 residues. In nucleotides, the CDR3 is TGTGCCAGCAGCTTAGCGGGCGTCGGAGGGGCGGATACGCAGTATTTT. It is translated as CASSLAGVGGADTQYF.

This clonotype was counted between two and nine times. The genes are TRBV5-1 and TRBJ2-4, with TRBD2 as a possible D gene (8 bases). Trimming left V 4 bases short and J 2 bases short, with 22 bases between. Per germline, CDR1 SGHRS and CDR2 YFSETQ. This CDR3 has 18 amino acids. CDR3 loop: CASSPGGTDKNSKNIQYF. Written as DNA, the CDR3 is TGCGCCAGCAGCCCGGGGGGGACAGATAAAAACTCCAAAAACATTCAGTACTTC.

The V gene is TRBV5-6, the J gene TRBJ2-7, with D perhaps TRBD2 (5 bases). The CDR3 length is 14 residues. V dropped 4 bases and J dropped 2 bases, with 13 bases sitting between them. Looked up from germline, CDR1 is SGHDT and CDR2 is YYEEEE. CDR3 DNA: TGTGCCAGCAGCCGCCCCACTAGGGCCTACGAGCAGTACTTC. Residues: CASSRPTRAYEQYF.

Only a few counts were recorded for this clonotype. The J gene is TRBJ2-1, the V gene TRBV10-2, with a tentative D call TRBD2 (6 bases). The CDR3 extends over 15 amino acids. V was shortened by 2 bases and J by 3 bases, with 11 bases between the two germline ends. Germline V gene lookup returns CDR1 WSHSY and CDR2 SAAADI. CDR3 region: CASSEPGEYYNEQFF. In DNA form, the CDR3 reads TGCGCCAGCAGTGAGCCGGGGGAATACTACAATGAGCAGTTCTTC.

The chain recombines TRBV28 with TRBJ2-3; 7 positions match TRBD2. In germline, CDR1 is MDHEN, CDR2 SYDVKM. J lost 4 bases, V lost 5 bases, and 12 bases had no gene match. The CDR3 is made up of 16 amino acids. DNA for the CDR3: TGTGCCAGCAGTCCAACCCCGGCGGGGAGGGCAGATACGCAGTATTTT. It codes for CASSPTPAGRADTQYF. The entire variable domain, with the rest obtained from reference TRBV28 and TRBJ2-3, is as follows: DVKVTQSSRYLVKRTGEKVFLECVQDMDHENMFWYRQDPGLGLRLIYFSYDVKMKEKGDIPEGYSVSREKKERFSLILESASTNQTSMYLCASSPTPAGRADTQYFGPGTRLTVL.

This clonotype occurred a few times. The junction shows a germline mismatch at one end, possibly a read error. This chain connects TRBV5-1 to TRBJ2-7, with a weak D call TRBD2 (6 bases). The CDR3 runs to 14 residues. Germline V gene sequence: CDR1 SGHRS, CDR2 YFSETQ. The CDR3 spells CASGLDGRPYEQYF. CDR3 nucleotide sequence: TGCGCCAGCGGCTTGGACGGGAGACCCTACGAGCAGTACTTC.

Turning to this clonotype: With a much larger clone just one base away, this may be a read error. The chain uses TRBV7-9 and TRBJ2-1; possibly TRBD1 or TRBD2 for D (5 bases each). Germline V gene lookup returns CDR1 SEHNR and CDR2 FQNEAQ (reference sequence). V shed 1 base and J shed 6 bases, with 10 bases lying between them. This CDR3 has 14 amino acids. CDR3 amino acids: CASSLGGTSNEQFF. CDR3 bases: TGTGCCAGCAGCTTAGGGGGGACCTCCAATGAGCAGTTCTTC.

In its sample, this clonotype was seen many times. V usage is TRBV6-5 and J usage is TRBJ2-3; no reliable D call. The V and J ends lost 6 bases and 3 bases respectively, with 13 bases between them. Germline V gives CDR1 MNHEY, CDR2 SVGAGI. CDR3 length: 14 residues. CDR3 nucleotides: TGTGCCAGCAGCCCGACCCTAAGGACAGATACGCAGTATTTT. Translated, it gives CASSPTLRTDTQYF.

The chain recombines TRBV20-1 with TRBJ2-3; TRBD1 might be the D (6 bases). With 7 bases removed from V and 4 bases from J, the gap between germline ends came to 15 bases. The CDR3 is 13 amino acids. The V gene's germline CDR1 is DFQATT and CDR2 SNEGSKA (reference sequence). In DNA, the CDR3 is TGCAGTGGGTGGCAGGGGAATTCAGATACGCAGTATTTT. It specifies CSGWQGNSDTQYF.

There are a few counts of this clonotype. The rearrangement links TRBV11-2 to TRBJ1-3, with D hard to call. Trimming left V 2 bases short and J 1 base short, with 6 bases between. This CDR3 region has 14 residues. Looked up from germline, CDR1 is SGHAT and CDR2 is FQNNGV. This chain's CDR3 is CASSLSLSGNTIYF. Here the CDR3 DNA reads TGTGCCAGCAGCTTATCCCTTTCTGGAAACACCATATATTTT.

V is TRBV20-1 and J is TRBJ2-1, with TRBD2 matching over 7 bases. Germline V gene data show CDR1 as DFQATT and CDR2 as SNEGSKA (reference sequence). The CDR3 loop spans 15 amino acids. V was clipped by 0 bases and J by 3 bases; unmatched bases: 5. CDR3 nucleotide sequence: TGCAGTGCTAGAGATTGGCAGCGGGACTACAATGAGCAGTTCTTC. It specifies CSARDWQRDYNEQFF.

The CDR3 protein is CASSRTGTYNSPLHF. The CDR3 bases are TGTGCCAGCAGCCGTACAGGGACCTATAATTCACCCCTCCACTTT. The rearrangement uses TRBV7-9 and TRBJ1-6; TRBD1 might be the D (6 bases). The CDR3 extends over 15 amino acids. The V gene's germline CDR1 is SEHNR and CDR2 FQNEAQ (reference sequence). Trimming pared 5 bases from V and 2 bases from J, leaving 10 bases between. Supplemented by reference TRBV7-9 and TRBJ1-6, the full variable domain reads DTGVSQNPRHKITKRGQNVTFRCDPISEHNRLYWYRQTLGQGPEFLTYFQNEAQLEKSRLLSDRFSAERPKGSFSTLEIQRTEQGDSAMYLCASSRTGTYNSPLHFGNGTRLTVT.

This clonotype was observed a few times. CDR3 nucleotides: TGTGCCATCAGTGGGCCGTGGTCCTACGAGCAGTACTTC. Protein sequence: CAISGPWSYEQYF. The J gene is TRBJ2-7, the V gene TRBV10-3; no clear D. Germline CDR1 reads ENHRY; CDR2 reads SYGVKD. The V gene lost 4 bases and the J gene lost 1 base, with 8 bases spanning the gap. This CDR3 is 13 amino acids long.

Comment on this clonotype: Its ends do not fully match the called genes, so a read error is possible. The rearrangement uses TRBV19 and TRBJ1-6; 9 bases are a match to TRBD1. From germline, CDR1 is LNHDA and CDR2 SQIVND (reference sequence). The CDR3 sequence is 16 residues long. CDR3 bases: TGTGCCAGTACCATCGGACAGGGGACCTATAATTCACCCCCCCACTTT. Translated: CASTIGQGTYNSPPHF.

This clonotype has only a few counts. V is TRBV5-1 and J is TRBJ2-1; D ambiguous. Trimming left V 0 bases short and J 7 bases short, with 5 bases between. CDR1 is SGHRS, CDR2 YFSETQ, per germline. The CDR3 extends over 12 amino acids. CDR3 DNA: TGCGCCAGCAGCTTGGTTTCGAATGAGCAGTTCTTC. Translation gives CASSLVSNEQFF.

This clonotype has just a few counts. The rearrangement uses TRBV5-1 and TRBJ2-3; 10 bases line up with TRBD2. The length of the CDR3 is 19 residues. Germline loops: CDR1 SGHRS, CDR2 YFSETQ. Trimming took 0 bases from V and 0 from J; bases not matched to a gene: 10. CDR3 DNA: TGCGCCAGCAGCTTGGTGGGCACTAGCGGGGACCTTAGCACAGATACGCAGTATTTT. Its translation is CASSLVGTSGDLSTDTQYF.

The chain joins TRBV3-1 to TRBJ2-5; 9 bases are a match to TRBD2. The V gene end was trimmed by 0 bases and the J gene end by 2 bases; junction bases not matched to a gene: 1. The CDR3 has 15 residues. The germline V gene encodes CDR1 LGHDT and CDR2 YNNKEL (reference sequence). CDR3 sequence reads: CASSQDTSGQETQYF. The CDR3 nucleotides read TGTGCCAGCAGCCAAGATACTAGCGGGCAAGAGACCCAGTACTTC.

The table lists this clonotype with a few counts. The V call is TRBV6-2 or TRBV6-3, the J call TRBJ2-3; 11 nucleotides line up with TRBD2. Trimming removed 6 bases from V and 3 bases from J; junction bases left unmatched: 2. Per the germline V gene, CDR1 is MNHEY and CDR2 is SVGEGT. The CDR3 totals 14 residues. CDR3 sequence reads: CASRASGRTDTQYF. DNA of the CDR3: TGTGCCAGCAGGGCTAGCGGGAGGACAGATACGCAGTATTTT.

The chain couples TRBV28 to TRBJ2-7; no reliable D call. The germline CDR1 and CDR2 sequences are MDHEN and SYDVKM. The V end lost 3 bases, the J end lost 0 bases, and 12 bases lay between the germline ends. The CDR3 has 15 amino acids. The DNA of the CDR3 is TGTGCCAGCAGTTTCACTCGGTTTTCCTCCTACGAGCAGTACTTC. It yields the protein CASSFTRFSSYEQYF. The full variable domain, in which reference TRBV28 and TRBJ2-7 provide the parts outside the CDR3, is DVKVTQSSRYLVKRTGEKVFLECVQDMDHENMFWYRQDPGLGLRLIYFSYDVKMKEKGDIPEGYSVSREKKERFSLILESASTNQTSMYLCASSFTRFSSYEQYFGPGTRLTVT.